This TCR beta chain stems from a study of cytomegalovirus exposure and HLA in healthy donors. Study results and caveats: An ancestry cluster, one associated with Asian ancestry, reportedly showed fewer N-insertions than the 666-donor mean in a later analysis. A few chains linked to CMV were shown in vitro to be specific for CMV antigens.

It was healthy bone marrow donors who served as donors. Note on this clone: Antigen unknown.

Trimming pared 0 bases from V and 6 bases from J, leaving 18 bases between. Per the germline V gene, CDR1 is SGHAT and CDR2 is FQNNGV. The CDR3 extends over 16 amino acids. PCR amplification relied on 60 Vbeta primers (plus 13 Jbeta primers). Authors' data handling: Roughly 10 million shared chains were among approximately 80 million unique TCR beta chains counted in a later analysis. Profiled with immunoSEQ multiplex PCR; TCRdb holds only in-frame clones, not every one. The V and J calls and clone size were taken over from that table, and D and trimming were inferred from the DNA. This sample has roughly 100,000 clones, with 60% to 80% found just once.

Material for sequencing was PBMCs. The V and J genes are TRBV11-2 and TRBJ2-7, with D uncertain. This receptor was taken from a man aged 60-69 years in good health and CMV-seropositive. CDR3 sequence: CASSLDGSGVRSEQYF. The CDR3 nucleotides read TGTGCCAGCAGCTTAGATGGCTCAGGCGTCCGGTCCGAGCAGTACTTC. The full variable domain, in which reference TRBV11-2 and TRBJ2-7 provide the parts outside the CDR3, is EAGVAQSPRYKIIEKRQSVAFWCNPISGHATLYWYQQILGQGPKLLIQFQNNGVVDDSQLPKDRFSAERLKGVDSTLKIQPAKLEDSAVYLCASSLDGSGVRSEQYFGPGTRLTVT.